This T cell receptor (beta chain) emerged from a study of metastatic and nonmetastatic thyroid tumors (TCRdb year 2020). About the study as a whole: Repertoires were compared across peripheral blood and tumor or nodule tissue samples from malignant and benign thyroid patients.

Library preparation was by PCR. This sample was sequenced with an Illumina HiSeq 4000. The TCR beta-chain CDR3 region of each patient was profiled by high-throughput sequencing. Processing in the source paper ran as follows. CDR3 differences across clinicopathological groups were used to build a classifier for discriminating distant-metastatic papillary thyroid cancer patients. The Shannon index was used to assess repertoire diversity, and the Morisita-Horn index was used to assess tumor-blood repertoire similarity. The public sequencing data were trimmed at Q25 with fastp and processed into clonotypes with MiXCR by TCRdb, which kept only in-frame beta chains. These V and J calls rely on TCRdb rather than the paper's analysis. The sample includes 25,000 to 35,000 clones, with around 15% observed a single time. The top ten constitute about 4.5% of the sample. What the study reported, not specific to this receptor: TCR beta diversity was reported as significantly higher in malignant tumors than in benign nodules, in both blood and tumor samples.

The CDR3, from cysteine to phenylalanine, totals 12 residues. Only the CDR3 part of the read is kept: 36 bases, read in frame from the first base. At the junction V is shortened by 3 bases and J by 2 bases, with 4 bases in between. From the germline V gene, CDR1 is SGHNT and CDR2 is YENEEA. No patient had received any treatment before thyroid surgery. The study retrospectively analysed patient clinical samples collected from 2012 to 2018 using T-cell receptor beta sequencing. This clone was found many times. The antigen it recognizes is unknown. There are no base qualities to consult, and no much larger clone falls within one base.

Sequencing was performed on blood. The source of this sequence is a female donor with papillary thyroid cancer or a benign thyroid nodule (not recorded which). Some clones in this sample may be carry-over from other donors' samples. This sequence uses TRBV11-3 and TRBJ2-5; a confident D gene designation cannot be given. The CDR3 corresponds to CASSFRQETQYF. At the DNA level, the sequence is TGTGCCAGCAGCTTCAGGCAAGAGACCCAGTACTTC.